A selection of T cell receptor beta chains follows, all from one sample in a study of T cell responses to AZD1222 COVID-19 vaccine. TCRdb keeps only in-frame clones here, not all; method: immunoSEQ multiplex PCR. The sample yields roughly 140,000 clones, less than 95% seen once. Here the sequenced sample was peripheral blood, taken on day 0 of AZD1222 vaccination. Source of these receptors: an adult in good health. Each CDR3 is given with its conserved first and last residue. The D gene is left open where the match is weak. Clone sizes are given selectively: once, few, many, or a class where the clone is expanded.

size,D,J,V,DNA,CDR3
once,NA,TRBJ1-3,TRBV11-2,TGTGCCAGCAGCCAGGACAGTAGGACGGGAAACACCATATATTTT,CASSQDSRTGNTIYF
NA,TRBD1,TRBJ1-1,TRBV7-2,TGTGCCAGCAGCTTAGATGAAGGGACAGTCAACACTGAAGCTTTCTTT,CASSLDEGTVNTEAFF
NA,NA,TRBJ2-1,TRBV19,TGTGCCAGTAGTATATCTGAGAGTCCCTCATACAATGAGCAGTTCTTC,CASSISESPSYNEQFF
NA,NA,TRBJ1-2,TRBV12-3/TRBV12-4,TGTGCCAGCAGTAGGGACGGTCCCTATGGCTACACCTTC,CASSRDGPYGYTF
NA,TRBD1,TRBJ2-5,TRBV12-3/TRBV12-4,TGTGCCAGCGGGACAGGGCGCGAAGAGACCCAGTACTTC,CASGTGREETQYF
NA,TRBD1,TRBJ2-1,TRBV28,TGTGCCAGCAGTTCCCGGACAGGGATAAACAATGAGCAGTTCTTC,CASSSRTGINNEQFF
NA,NA,TRBJ1-2,TRBV4-1,TGCGCCAGCAGCCAGGAGACAGGATCGAACTATGGCTACACCTTC,CASSQETGSNYGYTF
NA,TRBD2,TRBJ2-7,TRBV7-6,TGTGCCAGCAGCTTAGGGACCTCGGGGGGGCACTACGAGCAGTACTTC,CASSLGTSGGHYEQYF
NA,NA,TRBJ2-1,TRBV24-1,TGTGCCACCAGTGATCCGACTAGAGCGAAGGGCTCCTACAATGAGCAGTTCTTC,CATSDPTRAKGSYNEQFF
NA,TRBD1,TRBJ2-1,TRBV5-1,TGCGCCAGCAGCCAGGGACAGACCACAAAGAATGAGCAGTTCTTC,CASSQGQTTKNEQFF
NA,NA,TRBJ1-5,TRBV28,TGTGCCAGCAATAGGGGTGGCAATCAGCCCCAGCATTTT,CASNRGGNQPQHF
NA,NA,TRBJ2-1,TRBV7-3,TGTGCCAGCAGCTTGGGGAGCTCCTACAATGAGCAGTTCTTC,CASSLGSSYNEQFF
NA,NA,TRBJ1-5,TRBV2,TGTGCCAGCAGTGTTTCAAATTCTCGGACGGCAGGCAGTCAGCCCCAGCATTTT,CASSVSNSRTAGSQPQHF
many,TRBD1,TRBJ2-1,TRBV5-6,TGTGCCAGCAGCTTGGATAAGGGGGCTACCTACAATGAGCAGTTCTTC,CASSLDKGATYNEQFF
few,NA,TRBJ1-5,TRBV24-1,TGTGCCACCAGTGTTGACGGTCATAGCAATCAGCCCCAGCATTTT,CATSVDGHSNQPQHF
NA,NA,TRBJ2-1,TRBV7-3,TGTGCCAGCAGCTTAACCAGCCATGTCCTCGCTGAGCAGTTCTTC,CASSLTSHVLAEQFF
once,NA,TRBJ1-2,TRBV28,TGTGCCAGCAGTTTTCAACCGAACTATGGCTACACCTTC,CASSFQPNYGYTF
NA,NA,TRBJ2-7,TRBV28,TGTGCCAGCAGTTACCGGTACCGCGAGCAGTACTTC,CASSYRYREQYF
NA,NA,TRBJ2-2,TRBV5-6,TGTGCCAGCAGCTTGCTTGCCGGGGAGCTGTTTTTT,CASSLLAGELFF
few,TRBD1,TRBJ1-2,TRBV6-5,TGTGCCAGCACGACAGGGGTTAACTATGGCTACACCTTC,CASTTGVNYGYTF